Included here is one TCR beta chain sequence, with context. Its antigen is currently unknown. Assay used: immunoSEQ multiplex PCR; TCRdb lists only in-frame clones, some missing. The sample contains fewer than 20,000 clones, 60% to 80% of which appear only once. The ends lost 5 bases at V and 3 bases at J; junction bases unmatched: 2. Germline-derived CDR1 and CDR2 are SGHAT and FQNNGV. This CDR3 has 15 residues. These data are taken from a study of CD4+ T cells in melanoma. Study-wide findings and caveats: A reported correlation linked neoantigen-specific CD4+ T cells to CD8+, macrophage and B cell function.

V usage is TRBV11-2 and J usage is TRBJ2-3; 13 positions agree with TRBD2. The source of this sequence is a human donor with melanoma. Source material: cells from a culture (not recorded whether cultured in vitro). CDR3 sequence (DNA): TGTGCCAGCAGCCGACTAGCGGGGGGAACAGATACGCAGTATTTT. Translation gives CASSRLAGGTDTQYF.